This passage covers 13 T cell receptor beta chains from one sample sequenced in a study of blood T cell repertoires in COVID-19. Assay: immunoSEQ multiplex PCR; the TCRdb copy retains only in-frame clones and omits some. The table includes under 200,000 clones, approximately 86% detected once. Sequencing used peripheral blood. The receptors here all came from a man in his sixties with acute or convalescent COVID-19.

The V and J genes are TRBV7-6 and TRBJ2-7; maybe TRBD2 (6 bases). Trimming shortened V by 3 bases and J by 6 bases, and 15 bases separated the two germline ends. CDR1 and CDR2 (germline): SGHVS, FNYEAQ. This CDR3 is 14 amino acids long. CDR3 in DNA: TGTGCCAGCAGCTTGGAGCTGGCGGGGAGCGAGCAGTACTTC. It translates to CASSLELAGSEQYF.

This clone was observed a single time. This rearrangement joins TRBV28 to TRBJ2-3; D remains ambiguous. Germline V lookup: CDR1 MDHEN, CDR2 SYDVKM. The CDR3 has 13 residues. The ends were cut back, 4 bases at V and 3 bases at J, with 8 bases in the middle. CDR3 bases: TGTGCCAGCAGTTCCCGACATACAGATACGCAGTATTTT. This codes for CASSSRHTDTQYF.

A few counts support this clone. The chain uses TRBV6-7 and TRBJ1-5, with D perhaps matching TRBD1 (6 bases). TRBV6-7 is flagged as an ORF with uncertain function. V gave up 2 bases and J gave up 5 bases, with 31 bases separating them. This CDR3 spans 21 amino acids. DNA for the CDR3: TGTGCCAGCAGTTACCCGACAGGAAACCCTTGGTCCCTGCCATCAGATCAGCCCCAGCATTTT. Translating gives CASSYPTGNPWSLPSDQPQHF.

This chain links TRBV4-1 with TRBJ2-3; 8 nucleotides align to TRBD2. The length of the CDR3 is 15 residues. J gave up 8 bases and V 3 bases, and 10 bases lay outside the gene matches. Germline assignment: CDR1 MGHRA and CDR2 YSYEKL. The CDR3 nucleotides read TGCGCCAGCAGCCAGATCCCCGCGGGAGGAGGTACGCAGTATTTT. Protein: CASSQIPAGGGTQYF.

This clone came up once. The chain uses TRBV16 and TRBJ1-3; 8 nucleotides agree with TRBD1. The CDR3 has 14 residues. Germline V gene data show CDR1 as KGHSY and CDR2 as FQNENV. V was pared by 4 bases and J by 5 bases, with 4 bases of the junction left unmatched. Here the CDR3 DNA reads TGTGCCAGCAGCCCGGACAGGGCAAGAAACACCATATATTTT. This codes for CASSPDRARNTIYF. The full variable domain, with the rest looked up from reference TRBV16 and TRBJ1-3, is GEEVAQTPKHLVRGEGQKAKLYCAPIKGHSYVFWYQQVLKNEFKFLISFQNENVFDETGMPKERFSAKCLPNSPCSLEIQATKLEDSAVYFCASSPDRARNTIYFGEGSWLTVV.

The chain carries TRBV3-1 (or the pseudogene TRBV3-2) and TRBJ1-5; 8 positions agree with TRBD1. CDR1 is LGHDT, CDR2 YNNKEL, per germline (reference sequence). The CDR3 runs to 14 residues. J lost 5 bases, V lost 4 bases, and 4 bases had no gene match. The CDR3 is CASSLTTGDQPQHF. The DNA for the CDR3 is TGTGCCAGCAGCCTTACGACAGGGGATCAGCCCCAGCATTTT.

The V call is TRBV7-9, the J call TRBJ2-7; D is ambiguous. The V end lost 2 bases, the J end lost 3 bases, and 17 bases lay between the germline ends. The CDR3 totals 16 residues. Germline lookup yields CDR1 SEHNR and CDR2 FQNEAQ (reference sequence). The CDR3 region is CASSLLAGAEFYEQYF. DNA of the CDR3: TGTGCCAGCAGCTTATTAGCTGGTGCAGAATTCTACGAGCAGTACTTC.

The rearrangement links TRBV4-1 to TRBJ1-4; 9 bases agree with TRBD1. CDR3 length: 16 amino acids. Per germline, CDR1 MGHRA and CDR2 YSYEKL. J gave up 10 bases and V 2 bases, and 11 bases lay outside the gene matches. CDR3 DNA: TGCGCCAGCAGCCAAATGGCCCCGGGACAGGGAGGAAAACTGTTTTTT. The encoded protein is CASSQMAPGQGGKLFF.

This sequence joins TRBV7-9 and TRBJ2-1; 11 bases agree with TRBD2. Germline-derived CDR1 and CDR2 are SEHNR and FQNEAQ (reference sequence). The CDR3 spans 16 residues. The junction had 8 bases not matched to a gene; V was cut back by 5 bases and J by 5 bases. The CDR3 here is CASSPTSGSNDNEQFF. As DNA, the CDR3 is TGTGCCAGCAGCCCAACTAGCGGGAGTAATGACAATGAGCAGTTCTTC.

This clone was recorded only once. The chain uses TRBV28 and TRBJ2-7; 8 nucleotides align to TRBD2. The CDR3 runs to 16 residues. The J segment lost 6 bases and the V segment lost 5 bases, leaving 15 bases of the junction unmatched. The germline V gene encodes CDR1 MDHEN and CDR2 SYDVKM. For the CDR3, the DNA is TGTGCCAGCAGTGCCTTAGGCCGGGAGGGAGGGCGCGAGCAGTACTTC. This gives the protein CASSALGREGGREQYF.

This chain's CDR3 is CAWGLSGRGYTF. In nucleotides, the CDR3 is TGTGCCTGGGGACTAAGTGGTCGAGGCTACACCTTC. This chain connects TRBV30 to TRBJ1-2; D call uncertain. The germline V gene has CDR1 GTSNPN and CDR2 SVGIG (reference sequence). CDR3 length: 12 residues. V was pared by 5 bases and J by 8 bases, with 15 bases between.

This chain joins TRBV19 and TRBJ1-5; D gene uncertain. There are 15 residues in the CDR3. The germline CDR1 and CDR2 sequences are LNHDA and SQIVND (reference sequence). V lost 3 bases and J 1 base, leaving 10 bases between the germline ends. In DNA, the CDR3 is TGTGCCAGTAGTATCAGGCTTGGCAGCAATCAGCCCCAGCATTTT. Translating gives CASSIRLGSNQPQHF.

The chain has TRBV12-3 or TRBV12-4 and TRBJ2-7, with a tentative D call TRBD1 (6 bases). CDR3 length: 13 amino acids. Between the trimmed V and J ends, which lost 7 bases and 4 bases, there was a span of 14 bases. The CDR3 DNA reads TGTGCCAGCACTGCGGACAGTTCTTACGAGCAGTACTTC. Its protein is CASTADSSYEQYF.